Below, 3 T cell receptor beta chains from the same sample are listed, as sequenced in a study of cytomegalovirus exposure and HLA in healthy donors. 60 Vbeta and 13 Jbeta primers were used in PCR. Sequencing was performed with immunoSEQ multiplex PCR; in TCRdb, only in-frame clones are kept and a portion is missing. This sample yields over 110,000 clones, of which 82% are seen a single time; more than 2.5% belongs to the top ten. Sequenced sample: PBMCs. These receptors were obtained from a male donor in good health and CMV-seronegative.

The CDR3: CASSLAGGGLRYEQYF. In nucleotides, the CDR3 is TGTGCCAGCAGCTTAGCGGGGGGGGGACTACGCTACGAGCAGTACTTC. The genes are TRBV7-2 and TRBJ2-7, with 7 bases matching TRBD2. V was clipped by 0 bases and J by 3 bases; unmatched bases: 8. There are 16 residues in the CDR3. Germline V gene lookup returns CDR1 SGHTA and CDR2 FQGNSA.

This clone showed up just a few times. The chain has TRBV11-2 and TRBJ2-7, with D possibly TRBD2 on 6 matching bases. CDR1 is SGHAT and CDR2 is FQNNGV in the germline V gene. Trimming stripped 5 bases from V and 1 base from J, with 12 bases between. The CDR3 loop spans 14 amino acids. CDR3 region: CASSPGGGSYEQYF. The CDR3 DNA is TGTGCCAGCAGCCCCGGTGGGGGGTCCTACGAGCAGTACTTC.

V gene TRBV30 combines with J gene TRBJ2-1, with 8 bases aligning to TRBD2. CDR1 is GTSNPN and CDR2 is SVGIG in the germline V gene (reference sequence). CDR3 length: 15 residues. With 0 bases clipped from V and 8 bases from J, the junction kept 9 bases outside the gene matches. This CDR3 is CAWSVPAGGIDEQFF. The CDR3 DNA reads as TGTGCCTGGAGTGTACCCGCGGGAGGTATTGATGAGCAGTTCTTC.